One sample yielded the 20 T cell receptor beta chains listed below, sequenced in a study of memory CD4+ T cells and cytomegalovirus serostatus. Single viable CD3+CD4+CD8-CD45RO+ cells were sorted as the memory CD4+ T cells. The repertoire was sequenced with immunoSEQ multiplex PCR; TCRdb's copy has only in-frame clones and lacks some. The sample carries roughly 53,000 clones, around 80% recorded once. The sequenced material came from memory CD4+ T cells from blood. These receptor sequences come from an adult in good health and CMV-seronegative.

This clone was seen more than once but under ten times. This chain connects TRBV28 to TRBJ1-1; 7 bases match TRBD1. CDR1 is MDHEN, CDR2 SYDVKM, per germline. The CDR3 is 16 amino acids. V lost 7 bases to trimming and J lost 7 bases; unmatched junction nucleotides: 18. In DNA, the CDR3 is TGTGCCAGCACCATCGGAGCCACCCTCCAGGGGGATGAAGCTTTCTTT. Translating gives CASTIGATLQGDEAFF.

The genes are TRBV5-1 and TRBJ1-1; D uncertain. CDR3 length: 15 amino acids. V lost 0 bases and J lost 1, with 10 bases in between. From germline, CDR1 is SGHRS and CDR2 YFSETQ. CDR3 amino acids: CASSLGNLGNTEAFF. The DNA of the CDR3 is TGCGCCAGCAGCTTGGGGAATCTGGGGAACACTGAAGCTTTCTTT.

This chain links TRBV7-2 with TRBJ1-5; D remains ambiguous. This CDR3 contains 12 residues. Germline lookup yields CDR1 SGHTA and CDR2 FQGNSA. The V end lost 5 bases, the J end lost 6 bases, and 8 bases lay between the germline ends. The CDR3 DNA is TGTGCCAGCAGCCAAGGGCGTCAGCCCCAGCATTTT. Amino acids: CASSQGRQPQHF.

This chain uses TRBV29-1 with TRBJ2-7, with 7 bases identical to TRBD1. V gave up 6 bases and J gave up 2 bases; unmatched junction bases: 10. Germline loops: CDR1 SQVTM, CDR2 ANQGSEA. The length of the CDR3 is 14 residues. Here the CDR3 DNA reads TGCAGCGTCGCGACAGGGATAGGCGCCTACGAGCAGTACTTC. Translating it yields CSVATGIGAYEQYF.

The chain recombines TRBV7-9 with TRBJ2-2; D remains ambiguous. Germline CDR1 is SEHNR and CDR2 is FQNEAQ (reference sequence). Trimming shortened V by 5 bases and J by 0 bases, and 10 bases separated the two germline ends. The CDR3 is 15 amino acids. CDR3 coding DNA: TGTGCCAGCAGCCAAGACGGGTCGAACACCGGGGAGCTGTTTTTT. Its translation is CASSQDGSNTGELFF.

The rearrangement links TRBV10-3 to TRBJ1-1; D is undetermined. V was cut by 0 bases and J by 5 bases, with 13 bases left in between. Germline values: CDR1 ENHRY, CDR2 SYGVKD. This CDR3 comprises 15 residues. The CDR3 DNA is TGTGCCATCAGTGAGTCGATTGCCCCCGGGACTGAAGCTTTCTTT. This codes for CAISESIAPGTEAFF.

The V call is TRBV7-2, the J call TRBJ2-5; possible D gene TRBD2, 5 bases. Germline V CDR1 and CDR2: SGHTA, FQGNSA. The CDR3 runs to 15 residues. V was clipped by 1 base and J by 4 bases, with 13 bases between them. CDR3 sequence reads: CASSLVARGRETQYF. The CDR3 bases are TGTGCCAGCAGCTTAGTAGCAAGAGGGAGAGAGACCCAGTACTTC.

The chain couples TRBV5-4 to TRBJ2-1; TRBD2 aligns across 10 bases. This CDR3 spans 16 amino acids. The ends lost 3 bases at V and 9 bases at J; junction bases unmatched: 12. Germline loops: CDR1 SGHNT, CDR2 YYREEE (reference sequence). CDR3: CASSSSGAGGPLEQFF. The CDR3 DNA reads as TGTGCCAGCAGCTCCTCTGGAGCGGGGGGGCCTCTTGAGCAGTTCTTC.

The rearrangement uses TRBV11-1 and TRBJ1-1; D is unclear. Trimming left V 5 bases short and J 5 bases short, with 15 bases between. Germline V gene sequence: CDR1 SGHAT, CDR2 FQDESV (reference sequence). The CDR3 runs 14 residues. CDR3 loop: CASSPTRGITEAFF. The CDR3 DNA reads TGTGCCAGCAGCCCGACGCGGGGAATTACTGAAGCTTTCTTT.

This clone was seen a handful of times. The rearrangement links TRBV5-6 to TRBJ1-1, with TRBD1 identical over 8 bases. Germline CDR1 and CDR2: SGHDT and YYEEEE. This CDR3 has 15 amino acids. V was pared by 4 bases and J by 5 bases, with 10 bases of the junction left unmatched. The CDR3 sequence is CASSRQGKVGTEAFF. The CDR3 nucleotides are TGTGCCAGCAGCCGACAGGGGAAGGTGGGGACTGAAGCTTTCTTT. The complete variable domain, with remaining parts taken from reference TRBV5-6 and TRBJ1-1, reads DAGVTQSPTHLIKTRGQQVTLRCSPKSGHDTVSWYQQALGQGPQFIFQYYEEEERQRGNFPDRFSGHQFPNYSSELNVNALLLGDSALYLCASSRQGKVGTEAFFGQGTRLTVV.

The chain recombines TRBV27 with TRBJ2-1; 8 bases align to TRBD2. The CDR3 length is 15 residues. Trimming at V came to 6 bases and at J to 12 bases, leaving 16 bases not matched to a gene. CDR1 MNHEY and CDR2 SMNVEV come from the germline V gene (reference sequence). The CDR3, as DNA: TGTGCCAGCAGGGCCGGGACTAGTGGCACGTTGGGGCAGTTCTTC. Its protein is CASRAGTSGTLGQFF.

This chain connects TRBV18 to TRBJ1-1, with a weak D call TRBD1 (5 bases). In germline, CDR1 is KGHSH, CDR2 LQKENI. This CDR3 is 14 amino acids long. Trimming took off 2 bases at V and 4 bases at J, with 11 bases between the two ends. CDR3: CASSPRGQSTEAFF. In DNA, the CDR3 is TGTGCCAGCTCACCAAGGGGCCAGAGCACTGAAGCTTTCTTT.

This chain links TRBV7-2 with TRBJ1-5; tentatively, D is TRBD1 (5 bases). The CDR3 totals 15 residues. The germline V gene has CDR1 SGHTA and CDR2 FQGNSA. Trimming removed 5 bases from V and 1 base from J, with 12 bases in between. CDR3 sequence reads: CASSRRWGSNQPQHF. The CDR3 coding sequence is TGTGCCAGCAGCCGACGCTGGGGGAGCAATCAGCCCCAGCATTTT.

This CDR3 is CASSERVSAGSEAFF. The CDR3 nucleotides are TGTGCCAGCAGTGAAAGAGTATCGGCAGGCTCTGAAGCTTTCTTT. The V and J genes are TRBV6-1 and TRBJ1-1; D is uncertain. V gave up 2 bases and J gave up 6 bases, with 16 bases separating them. The CDR3 spans 15 residues. Germline loops: CDR1 MNHNS, CDR2 SASEGT.

The genes are TRBV7-9 and TRBJ2-7, with TRBD2 identical over 11 bases. Germline CDR1 is SEHNR and CDR2 is FQNEAQ (reference sequence). V lost 4 bases and J lost 3; bases outside the gene matches: 5. The CDR3 has 15 residues. This CDR3 is CASSSGLAGHYEQYF. As DNA, the CDR3 is TGTGCCAGCAGCTCCGGACTAGCGGGCCACTACGAGCAGTACTTC.

This chain joins TRBV5-5 and TRBJ2-7; 7 positions match TRBD1. V shed 1 base and J 3 bases; nucleotides not matched to a gene: 7. CDR3 length: 15 amino acids. CDR1 and CDR2 (germline): SGHKS, YYEKEE (reference sequence). The CDR3 sequence is CASSLKGTDLYEQYF. CDR3 nucleotide sequence: TGTGCCAGCAGCTTGAAAGGGACAGATCTCTACGAGCAGTACTTC.

V usage is TRBV5-4 and J usage is TRBJ1-2; 7 bases line up with TRBD1. The CDR3 consists of 12 residues. Germline V gives CDR1 SGHNT, CDR2 YYREEE (reference sequence). V was clipped by 3 bases and J by 6 bases; unmatched bases: 2. The CDR3 DNA follows: TGTGCCAGCAGCTCCAGGGGGGATGGCTACACCTTC. This translates into CASSSRGDGYTF. Full variable domain (remainder filled in from reference TRBV5-4 and TRBJ1-2): ETGVTQSPTHLIKTRGQQVTLRCSSQSGHNTVSWYQQALGQGPQFIFQYYREEENGRGNFPPRFSGLQFPNYSSELNVNALELDDSALYLCASSSRGDGYTFGSGTRLTVV.

The chain recombines TRBV2 with TRBJ2-2; a weak D match, TRBD1 (5 bases). Trimming stripped 0 bases from V and 3 bases from J, with 14 bases between. Germline V lookup: CDR1 SNHLY, CDR2 FYNNEI. The CDR3 sequence is 17 residues long. CDR3 region: CASSEALRVGDTGELFF. In DNA form, the CDR3 reads TGTGCCAGCAGTGAAGCGCTTCGGGTAGGGGACACCGGGGAGCTGTTTTTT.

The gene calls are TRBV5-1 and TRBJ2-1; 12 bases are a match to TRBD2. CDR1 is SGHRS, CDR2 YFSETQ, per germline. This CDR3 is 15 amino acids long. The trim removed 3 bases at V and 6 bases at J, leaving 4 bases unmatched. CDR3 region: CASSSSGGAGNEQFF. The DNA for the CDR3 is TGCGCCAGCAGCTCTAGCGGGGGGGCCGGCAATGAGCAGTTCTTC.

V gene TRBV4-1 combines with J gene TRBJ1-2, with D maybe TRBD1 (5 bases). Trimming took 3 bases from V and 6 from J, leaving 11 bases between them. Germline V gene data show CDR1 as MGHRA and CDR2 as YSYEKL. The CDR3 runs to 13 residues. The CDR3 sequence: CASSHPLGDGYTF. The CDR3 DNA is TGCGCCAGCAGCCATCCCCTGGGGGATGGCTACACCTTC.